This paragraph reports one TCR beta chain. As yet, its antigen is unknown. This record belongs to a study of T-cell memory formation after mild COVID-19. CDR1 and CDR2 (germline): SEHNR, FQNEAQ (reference sequence). This CDR3 comprises 13 residues. V dropped 4 bases and J dropped 8; count of bases not matched to a gene: 2. TCRdb redid the calling of the 5' RACE reads with MiXCR, one entry per CDR3 protein. The sample has some 45,000 distinct CDR3 sequences, 27% seen once; the top ten hold roughly two fifths. Study-wide findings and caveats: For second-wave clones that peaked at day 37, SARS-CoV-2 specificity went unverified. Clones that contracted clustered mainly in CM and EM if CD4+ and in EMRA if CD8+. Later expanders leaned CD4+, whereas clones that contracted between day 15 and 85 were balanced CD4/CD8.

The sequence derives from a man aged 18 to 30 who had mild COVID-19 (a few samples of this study predate the infection). Cell type and time point are not known. Sequencing used PBMCs or a T cell subset sorted from them (not recorded which). This rearrangement joins TRBV7-9 to TRBJ2-1, with TRBD2 matching 10 bases. Written as DNA, the CDR3 is TGTGCCAGCAGCTCTACTAGCGGGGATGAGCAGTTCTTC. Encoded protein: CASSSTSGDEQFF.